These 10 T cell receptor beta chains originate from one sample sequenced in a study of metastatic and nonmetastatic thyroid tumors (dated by TCRdb to the early 2020s). Before undergoing thyroid surgery, none of the patients had been given any kind of treatment. The protocol used for the library was PCR. This sample was sequenced with an Illumina HiSeq 4000. TCRdb reprocessed the public reads (quality trimming at Q25 with fastp, clone calling with MiXCR) and kept in-frame beta chains. The sample has around 15,000 clones on record, 29% of them singletons. The leading ten clones occupy around half of the sample. Sequenced: tumor tissue. Receptors originate from a male donor with papillary thyroid cancer or a benign thyroid nodule (not recorded which). Some clones in this sample may be carry-over from other donors' samples.

This clone has a count of ten or more. The chain is built from TRBV16 and TRBJ1-4; D is ambiguous. The V gene lost 0 bases and the J gene lost 8 bases, with 13 bases spanning the gap. Germline CDR1 reads KGHSY; CDR2 reads FQNENV. The CDR3 contains 15 residues. The CDR3 sequence is CASSQSGGLGEKLFF. The CDR3, as DNA: TGTGCCAGCAGCCAATCGGGAGGGCTAGGAGAAAAACTGTTTTTT.

The chain is built from TRBV10-1 and TRBJ1-5; no reliable D call. Trimming pared 3 bases from V and 1 base from J, leaving 4 bases between. In germline, CDR1 is WNHNN, CDR2 SYGVQD (reference sequence). The CDR3 sequence is 13 residues long. The CDR3 DNA is TGCGCCAGCAGTGAAAACAGCAATCAGCCCCAGCATTTT. The encoded protein is CASSENSNQPQHF.

Many counts were recorded for this clone. This chain connects TRBV18 to TRBJ2-3; D is unresolved. Germline V gives CDR1 KGHSH, CDR2 LQKENI. Trimming took off 3 bases at V and 4 bases at J, with 8 bases between the two ends. The CDR3 covers 13 residues. The CDR3: CASSPTPADTQYF. DNA of the CDR3: TGTGCCAGCTCACCGACACCGGCAGATACGCAGTATTTT.

This clone showed up many times. A clone one base away is much larger, so this may be a read error. This chain uses TRBV4-1 with TRBJ2-5; D gene uncertain. V shed 1 base and J shed 3 bases, with 9 bases lying between them. The CDR3 runs 14 residues. Germline V lookup: CDR1 MGHRA, CDR2 YSYEKL. The DNA for the CDR3 is TGCGCCAGCAGCCAAGTGGTGGGGAAAGAGACCCAGTACTTC. As protein: CASSQVVGKETQYF.

The rearrangement joins TRBV5-1 to TRBJ2-1; possible D gene TRBD2, 6 bases. Germline loops: CDR1 SGHRS, CDR2 YFSETQ. CDR3 length equals 13 residues. V was cut by 3 bases and J by 7 bases, with 11 bases left in between. In nucleotides, the CDR3 is TGCGCCAGCAGCTCGGGGACTTCTAATGAGCAGTTCTTC. Its translation: CASSSGTSNEQFF.

This clone was detected ten times or more. The chain has TRBV18 and TRBJ2-7, with a tentative D call TRBD2 (6 bases). The germline V gene has CDR1 KGHSH and CDR2 LQKENI. The CDR3 is 14 residues long. V gave up 3 bases and J gave up 3 bases, with 12 bases separating them. CDR3 in amino acids: CASSPPGLLYEQYF. The CDR3 nucleotides are TGTGCCAGCTCACCGCCGGGACTTCTCTACGAGCAGTACTTC.

This clone has a handful of counts. The rearrangement joins TRBV12-5 to TRBJ1-3; possible D gene TRBD1, 5 bases. The CDR3 is 14 residues long. Germline V lookup: CDR1 LGHNT, CDR2 FRNRAP. Trimming cost V 5 bases and J 3 bases, with 11 bases left between them. The CDR3 DNA reads TGTGCTAGTGGTGAATACGGGGGTGGAAACACCATATATTTT. Translating gives CASGEYGGGNTIYF.

This clone was found many times. The chain carries TRBV19 and TRBJ2-7; 8 nucleotides match TRBD1. J was trimmed by 5 bases and V by 5 bases; bases with no gene match: 5. There are 13 residues in the CDR3. Germline V gene lookup returns CDR1 LNHDA and CDR2 SQIVND (reference sequence). CDR3 amino acids: CASSRTGTDEQYF. CDR3 nucleotides: TGTGCCAGTAGTCGGACAGGGACCGACGAGCAGTACTTC.

This clone was detected many times. The V call is TRBV10-2, the J call TRBJ2-1; D is unresolved. This CDR3 is 14 amino acids long. CDR1 and CDR2 (germline): WSHSY, SAAADI. V was cut by 7 bases and J by 0 bases, with 10 bases left in between. This CDR3 reads CASTQPGSYNEQFF. The CDR3 DNA reads as TGCGCCAGCACCCAGCCGGGCTCCTACAATGAGCAGTTCTTC.

The DNA of the CDR3 is TGCGCCAGCAGCTCGGACAGGGACTGGCAGGAGCAGTACTTC. It specifies CASSSDRDWQEQYF. This rearrangement joins TRBV5-1 to TRBJ2-7, with 8 bases identical to TRBD1. The CDR3 runs 14 residues. Germline values: CDR1 SGHRS, CDR2 YFSETQ. V lost 3 bases to trimming and J lost 7 bases; unmatched junction nucleotides: 9. Complete variable domain (other parts from reference TRBV5-1 and TRBJ2-7): KAGVTQTPRYLIKTRGQQVTLSCSPISGHRSVSWYQQTPGQGLQFLFEYFSETQRNKGNFPGRFSGRQFSNSRSEMNVSTLELGDSALYLCASSSDRDWQEQYFGPGTRLTVT.